This record covers a single T cell receptor (beta chain). Relapses following autologous stem cell transplantation were seen in all patients, with brentuximab vedotin exposure varying. The assay was immunoSEQ multiplex PCR, and TCRdb's table has in-frame clones only and misses some. The sample includes about 98,000 clones, 80% to 95% of them seen just once. The CDR3 covers 12 residues. Germline values: CDR1 SQVTM, CDR2 ANQGSEA. V lost 7 bases to trimming and J lost 1 base, with 9 bases between them. These data come from a study of PD-1 blockade in classical Hodgkin lymphoma. The material was peripheral blood mononuclear cells (PBMCs), obtained at baseline. The sequence was obtained from a human donor with classical Hodgkin lymphoma. This rearrangement joins TRBV29-1 to TRBJ2-3, with unresolved D. This chain's CDR3 is CSAGQGTDTQYF. The CDR3 DNA follows: TGCAGCGCCGGGCAGGGCACAGATACGCAGTATTTT.